The 17 T cell receptor beta chains below all came from one sample that was sequenced in a study of blood T cell repertoires in COVID-19. Generated by immunoSEQ multiplex PCR, the TCRdb table keeps only in-frame clones and is missing some. The sample contains about 120,000 clones, approximately 80% of which appear only once. The sample taken for sequencing was peripheral blood. These receptors all come from a woman aged 50 to 65 with acute or convalescent COVID-19.

This rearrangement joins TRBV18 to TRBJ2-5, with D possibly being TRBD2 (5 bases). Germline CDR1 KGHSH, CDR2 LQKENI. The CDR3 is 13 residues long. Deletions cut 2 bases from V and 4 bases from J, with 8 bases between. The CDR3: CASSPYEGETQYF. CDR3 DNA sequence: TGTGCCAGCTCACCATATGAGGGAGAGACCCAGTACTTC. Full variable domain (outside the CDR3, taken from reference TRBV18 and TRBJ2-5): NAGVMQNPRHLVRRRGQEARLRCSPMKGHSHVYWYRQLPEEGLKFMVYLQKENIIDESGMPKERFSAEFPKEGPSILRIQQVVRGDSAAYFCASSPYEGETQYFGPGTRLLVL.

This clone was seen a handful of times. The rearrangement uses TRBV7-9 and TRBJ2-7, with D maybe TRBD1 (5 bases). From germline, CDR1 is SEHNR and CDR2 FQNEAQ (reference sequence). V was clipped by 5 bases and J by 2 bases, with 10 bases between them. The CDR3 has 13 amino acids. The CDR3 here is CASSIDSPYEQYF. Written as DNA, the CDR3 is TGTGCCAGCAGCATCGACAGCCCCTACGAGCAGTACTTC.

The J gene is TRBJ1-3, the V gene TRBV3-1 (or the pseudogene TRBV3-2); 7 positions match TRBD1. Per the germline V gene, CDR1 is LGHDT and CDR2 is YNNKEL (reference sequence). The V segment lost 6 bases and the J segment 2 bases; nucleotides outside the gene matches: 10. This CDR3 spans 16 amino acids. CDR3 region: CASSRTSGTAGNTIYF. The CDR3 DNA reads TGTGCCAGCAGTCGCACTTCCGGGACAGCTGGAAACACCATATATTTT.

This clone was seen only once. The J gene is TRBJ2-3, the V gene TRBV18; D unresolved. In germline, CDR1 is KGHSH, CDR2 LQKENI. The CDR3 contains 14 residues. Trimming removed 2 bases at V and 2 bases at J, with 8 bases between. The CDR3 here is CASSPGTNTDTQYF. The DNA of the CDR3 is TGTGCCAGCTCACCAGGCACCAACACAGATACGCAGTATTTT.

The chain couples TRBV7-9 to TRBJ1-1, with D perhaps matching TRBD1 (6 bases). The germline V and J ends were trimmed by 5 bases and 6 bases, with 19 bases remaining between them. The V gene's germline CDR1 is SEHNR and CDR2 FQNEAQ (reference sequence). The CDR3 spans 15 residues. CDR3 bases: TGTGCCAGCAGCCCGGGAAACAGGGTAATGTCTGAAGCTTTCTTT. Protein product: CASSPGNRVMSEAFF.

This sequence joins TRBV28 and TRBJ1-5; TRBD1 aligns across 11 bases. The V and J ends lost 4 bases and 7 bases, in that order; junction bases with no gene match: 9. Germline assignment: CDR1 MDHEN and CDR2 SYDVKM. This CDR3 is built from 16 residues. CDR3 region: CASSSSGTGGDQPQHF. CDR3 nucleotides: TGTGCCAGCAGTTCCTCCGGGACAGGGGGAGACCAGCCCCAGCATTTT.

The V gene is TRBV27, the J gene TRBJ2-2; 9 nucleotides line up with TRBD1. The CDR3 contains 14 residues. V dropped 6 bases and J dropped 6; count of bases not matched to a gene: 5. Germline V gene lookup returns CDR1 MNHEY and CDR2 SMNVEV (reference sequence). The CDR3 reads CASRGQGYAGELFF. In DNA, the CDR3 is TGTGCCAGCAGGGGACAGGGCTATGCCGGGGAGCTGTTTTTT.

As regards this clone: A read error may produce the germline difference seen at one junction end. This chain uses TRBV5-1 with TRBJ2-3; 11 nucleotides match TRBD1. There are 15 residues in the CDR3. The germline V gene has CDR1 SGHRS and CDR2 YFSETQ. In nucleotides, the CDR3 is TGCGCCACCAGCCGGACAGGGGGCTCATCAGATACGCAGTATTTT. This encodes CATSRTGGSSDTQYF. Drawing the rest from reference TRBV5-1 and TRBJ2-3, the complete variable domain is KAGVTQTPRYLIKTRGQQVTLSCSPISGHRSVSWYQQTPGQGLQFLFEYFSETQRNKGNFPGRFSGRQFSNSRSEMNVSTLELGDSALYLCATSRTGGSSDTQYFGPGTRLTVL.

This chain joins TRBV29-1 and TRBJ1-1; no firm D call. This CDR3 contains 13 residues. Trimming took 5 bases from V and 2 from J, leaving 12 bases between them. Germline CDR1 is SQVTM and CDR2 is ANQGSEA. The CDR3 DNA sequence: TGCAGCGTTTCGGCGGGAACTAACACTGAAGCTTTCTTT. Translating gives CSVSAGTNTEAFF. Variable domain in full (rest from reference TRBV29-1 and TRBJ1-1): SAVISQKPSRDICQRGTSLTIQCQVDSQVTMMFWYRQQPGQSLTLIATANQGSEATYESGFVIDKFPISRPNLTFSTLTVSNMSPEDSSIYLCSVSAGTNTEAFFGQGTRLTVV.

V is TRBV4-2 and J is TRBJ1-2, with 12 bases fitting TRBD1. V shed 4 bases, J shed 5 bases, and the junction held 8 bases outside the gene matches. This CDR3 is 16 amino acids long. The germline V gene has CDR1 LGHNA and CDR2 YNFKEQ. The CDR3: CASSRVPGQGAYGYTF. In DNA form, the CDR3 reads TGTGCCAGCAGCCGGGTCCCGGGACAGGGGGCGTATGGCTACACCTTC.

The gene calls are TRBV7-9 and TRBJ1-1; 10 bases fit TRBD1. The CDR3 length is 16 residues. The junction had 9 bases not matched to a gene; V was cut back by 2 bases and J by 6 bases. Germline CDR1 is SEHNR and CDR2 is FQNEAQ (reference sequence). The CDR3 protein is CASSLSTPGQGSEAFF. Written as DNA, the CDR3 is TGTGCCAGCAGCTTATCAACTCCGGGACAGGGGTCTGAAGCTTTCTTT.

This clone has a handful of counts. V and J are TRBV28 and TRBJ2-1; tentatively, D is TRBD2 (5 bases). Trimming removed 6 bases from V and 0 bases from J, with 18 bases in between. Germline CDR1 MDHEN, CDR2 SYDVKM. CDR3 length: 17 amino acids. The CDR3 protein is CASSTPIATSSYNEQFF. In nucleotides, the CDR3 is TGTGCCAGCAGCACCCCCATAGCGACAAGCTCCTACAATGAGCAGTTCTTC.

The chain has TRBV7-3 and TRBJ2-5, with 7 bases lining up with TRBD2. Germline loops: CDR1 SGHTA, CDR2 FQGTGA. The ends lost 5 bases at V and 5 bases at J; junction bases unmatched: 14. The CDR3 sequence is 16 residues long. For the CDR3, the DNA is TGTGCCAGCAGCCCCGGTGGTTGGCGGGAGTATGAGACCCAGTACTTC. Translated, it gives CASSPGGWREYETQYF.

In nucleotides, the CDR3 is TGTGCCAGCTCACCGGGGCCCGGACAGACAGAAGCTTTCTTT. This gives the protein CASSPGPGQTEAFF. The rearrangement joins TRBV18 to TRBJ1-1, with a possible D match to TRBD1 (6 bases). V was trimmed by 3 bases and J by 8 bases, leaving 16 bases between them. CDR1 KGHSH and CDR2 LQKENI come from the germline V gene. This CDR3 spans 14 amino acids.

The chain has TRBV5-1 and TRBJ1-1; 11 positions match TRBD1. Germline values: CDR1 SGHRS, CDR2 YFSETQ. This CDR3 contains 14 residues. The junction had 5 bases not matched to a gene; V was cut back by 3 bases and J by 7 bases. CDR3 loop: CASSWTGGSGEAFF. As DNA, the CDR3 is TGCGCCAGCAGCTGGACAGGGGGCAGTGGTGAAGCTTTCTTT.

The chain has TRBV12-3 or TRBV12-4 and TRBJ2-5; 7 bases fit TRBD2. The CDR3 consists of 13 residues. J was trimmed by 3 bases and V by 5 bases; bases with no gene match: 3. The CDR3 protein is CASSHGGKETQYF. CDR3 in DNA: TGTGCCAGCAGTCACGGGGGGAAAGAGACCCAGTACTTC.

This chain links TRBV6-5 with TRBJ2-1, with D perhaps matching TRBD2 (5 bases). Deletions cut 4 bases from V and 6 bases from J, with 13 bases between. There are 14 residues in the CDR3. CDR1 MNHEY and CDR2 SVGAGI come from the germline V gene. CDR3 protein: CASSSSGEGNEQFF. The CDR3 region has the DNA TGTGCCAGCAGTTCCAGCGGAGAGGGCAATGAGCAGTTCTTC.